This T cell receptor beta chain was profiled in a study of blood T cell repertoires in COVID-19. Across the study: Spain, Italy and the United States supplied samples that represented acute and convalescent COVID-19. The cDNA or gDNA used as material had been derived from T cells, B-cell-depleted T cells, or PBMCs.

This clone came up once. Original methodology: It was from reference gene primer amplification that nucleated cell counts were estimated. Sequencing used immunoSEQ multiplex PCR; TCRdb keeps in-frame clones, though not all of them. That table is the source of V, J and clone size, and D and trimming were worked out from the DNA. The table lists 90,000 to 150,000 clones, over 75% of them singletons. This CDR3 is 15 amino acids long. CDR1 is MNHEY, CDR2 SMNVEV, per germline (reference sequence). Germline trimming cut 5 bases from V and 6 bases from J; bases unmatched to any gene: 7. The sequencing sample was made of peripheral blood. The source is a man at least 80 years old with acute or convalescent COVID-19. The chain recombines TRBV27 with TRBJ2-2; 9 nucleotides align to TRBD1. CDR3 sequence reads: CASSLPGQGPGELFF. CDR3 sequence (DNA): TGTGCCAGCAGTCTACCGGGACAGGGACCCGGGGAGCTGTTTTTT.